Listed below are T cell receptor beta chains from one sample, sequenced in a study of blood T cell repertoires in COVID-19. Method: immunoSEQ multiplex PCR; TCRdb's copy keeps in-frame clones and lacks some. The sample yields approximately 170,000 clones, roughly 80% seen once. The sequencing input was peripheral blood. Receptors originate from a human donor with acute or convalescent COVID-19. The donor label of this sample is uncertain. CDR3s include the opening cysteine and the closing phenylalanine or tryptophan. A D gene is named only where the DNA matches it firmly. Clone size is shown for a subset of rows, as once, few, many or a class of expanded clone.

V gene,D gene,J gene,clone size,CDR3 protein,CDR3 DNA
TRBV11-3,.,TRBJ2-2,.,CASSALGSTGELFF,TGTGCCAGCAGCGCACTAGGATCCACCGGGGAGCTGTTTTTT
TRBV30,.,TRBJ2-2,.,CAWSRTGELFF,TGTGCCTGGAGTCGGACCGGGGAGCTGTTTTTT
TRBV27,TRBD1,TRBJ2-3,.,CASSLLTGTIDTQYF,TGTGCCAGCAGTCTACTGACAGGGACCATTGATACGCAGTATTTT
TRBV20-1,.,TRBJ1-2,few,CSPTSNYGYTF,TGCAGCCCGACTTCAAACTATGGCTACACCTTC
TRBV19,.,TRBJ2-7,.,CASSIDHSYEQYF,TGTGCCAGTAGTATAGACCACTCCTACGAGCAGTACTTC
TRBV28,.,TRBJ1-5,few,CASRSEDQPQHF,TGTGCCAGCAGGAGCGAGGATCAGCCCCAGCATTTT
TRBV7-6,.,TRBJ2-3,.,CASSLAPEGATQYF,TGTGCCAGCAGCTTAGCCCCTGAAGGGGCTACGCAGTATTTT
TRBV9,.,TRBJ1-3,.,CASSVTPYGNTIYF,TGTGCCAGCAGCGTTACACCGTACGGAAACACCATATATTTT
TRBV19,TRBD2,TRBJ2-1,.,CASSDPAGGINNEQFF,TGTGCCAGTAGTGATCCAGCGGGGGGGATTAACAATGAGCAGTTCTTC
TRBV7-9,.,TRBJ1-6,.,CASSSGVSNSPLHF,TGTGCCAGCAGCTCAGGGGTTTCGAATTCACCCCTCCACTTT
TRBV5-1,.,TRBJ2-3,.,CASSLYGGNTDTQYF,TGCGCCAGCAGCTTGTATGGCGGGAATACAGATACGCAGTATTTT
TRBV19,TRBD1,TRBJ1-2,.,CASSTRQGANYGYTF,TGTGCCAGTAGTACCAGACAGGGAGCTAACTATGGCTACACCTTC
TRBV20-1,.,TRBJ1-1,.,CSASREHDTEAFF,TGCAGTGCTAGTCGGGAGCATGACACTGAAGCTTTCTTT
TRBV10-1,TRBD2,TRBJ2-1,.,CASSDPSGTSGRSRNEQFF,TGCGCCAGCAGTGACCCCTCGGGGACTAGCGGGCGCTCAAGGAATGAGCAGTTCTTC
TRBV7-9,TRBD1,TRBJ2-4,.,CASSFKQGAGVIQYF,TGTGCCAGCAGCTTCAAACAGGGGGCAGGGGTAATTCAGTACTTC
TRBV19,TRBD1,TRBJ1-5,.,CASMRQGAQQPQHF,TGTGCCAGTATGCGACAGGGGGCGCAGCAGCCCCAGCATTTT
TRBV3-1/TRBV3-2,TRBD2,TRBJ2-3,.,CASSRNSLGLAGADTQYF,TGTGCCAGCAGCAGGAACTCATTGGGGCTAGCGGGAGCAGATACGCAGTATTTT
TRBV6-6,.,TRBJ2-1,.,CASSYSRGYNEQFF,TGTGCCAGCAGTTACTCTAGAGGGTACAATGAGCAGTTCTTC
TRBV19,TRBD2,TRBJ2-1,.,CASSITSGGLYNEQFF,TGTGCCAGTAGTATTACTAGCGGGGGGCTCTACAATGAGCAGTTCTTC
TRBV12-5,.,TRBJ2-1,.,CASGPGMTLESEQFF,TGTGCTAGTGGCCCGGGTATGACTTTGGAATCTGAGCAGTTCTTC
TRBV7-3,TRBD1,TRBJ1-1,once,CASSLTGDSLEAFF,TGTGCCAGCAGCCTTACCGGGGACAGCCTTGAAGCTTTCTTT
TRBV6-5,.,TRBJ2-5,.,CASSRGSSWETQYF,TGTGCCAGCTCCAGGGGCAGCTCTTGGGAGACCCAGTACTTC
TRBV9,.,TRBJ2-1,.,CASSGDNEQFF,TGTGCCAGCAGCGGAGACAATGAGCAGTTCTTC
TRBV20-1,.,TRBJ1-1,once,CSASANLQAIYTEAFF,TGCAGTGCTAGTGCTAATTTACAGGCGATTTACACTGAAGCTTTCTTT
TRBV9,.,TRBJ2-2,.,CASSVSRLGNTGELFF,TGTGCCAGCAGCGTATCCCGACTAGGGAACACCGGGGAGCTGTTTTTT
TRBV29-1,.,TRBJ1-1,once,CSVDQRFGDTEAFF,TGCAGCGTTGATCAACGATTCGGTGACACTGAAGCTTTCTTT
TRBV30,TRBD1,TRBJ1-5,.,CAWKGPGQGGIQPQHF,TGTGCCTGGAAGGGTCCAGGACAGGGGGGTATCCAGCCCCAGCATTTT
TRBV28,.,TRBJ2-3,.,CASSLYRAEDTQYF,TGTGCCAGCAGTTTATACAGGGCTGAAGATACGCAGTATTTT
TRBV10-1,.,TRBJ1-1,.,CASSESGFGSRGAFF,TGCGCCAGCAGTGAGTCCGGGTTCGGGTCAAGGGGAGCTTTCTTT
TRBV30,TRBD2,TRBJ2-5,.,CAWSALRGEGKTQYF,TGTGCCTGGAGCGCCCTCCGGGGGGAGGGGAAGACCCAGTACTTC
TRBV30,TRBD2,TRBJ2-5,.,CACRVAGGRETQYF,TGTGCCTGCCGGGTAGCGGGGGGGCGAGAGACCCAGTACTTC
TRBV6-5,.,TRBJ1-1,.,CASISGLNTEAFF,TGTGCCAGCATTTCAGGCCTGAACACTGAAGCTTTCTTT
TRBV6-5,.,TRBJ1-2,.,CASRPPGTYKDGYTF,TGTGCCAGCAGACCCCCCGGGACTTATAAGGATGGCTACACCTTC
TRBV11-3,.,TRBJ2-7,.,CASSSGHPYEQYF,TGTGCCAGCAGCTCCGGACACCCCTACGAGCAGTACTTC
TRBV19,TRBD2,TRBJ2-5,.,CASAPGGERTQYF,TGTGCCAGTGCCCCTGGGGGGGAGCGGACCCAGTACTTC
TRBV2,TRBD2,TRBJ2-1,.,CASSVGAGVNNEQFF,TGTGCCAGCAGTGTTGGGGCGGGGGTAAACAATGAGCAGTTCTTC